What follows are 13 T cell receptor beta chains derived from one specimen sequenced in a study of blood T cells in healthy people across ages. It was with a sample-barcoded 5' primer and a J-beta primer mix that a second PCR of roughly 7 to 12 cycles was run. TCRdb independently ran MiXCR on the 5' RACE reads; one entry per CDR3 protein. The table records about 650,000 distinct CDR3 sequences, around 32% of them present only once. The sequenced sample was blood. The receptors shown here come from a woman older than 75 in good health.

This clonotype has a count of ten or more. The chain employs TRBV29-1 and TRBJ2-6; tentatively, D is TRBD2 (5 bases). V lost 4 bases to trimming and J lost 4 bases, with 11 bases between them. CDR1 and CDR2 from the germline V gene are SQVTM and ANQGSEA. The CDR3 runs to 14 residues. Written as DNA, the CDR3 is TGCAGCGTTGGTACGGCGGGCGGGGCCAACGTCCTGACTTTC. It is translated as CSVGTAGGANVLTF.

The CDR3 DNA is TGTGCCAGCAGCCTTGACTACGACTCTAGCACAGATACGCAGTATTTT. It translates to CASSLDYDSSTDTQYF. The rearrangement joins TRBV5-5 to TRBJ2-3, with a weak D call TRBD2 (5 bases). V shed 4 bases and J shed 0 bases, with 15 bases lying between them. This CDR3 has 16 residues. Germline V lookup: CDR1 SGHKS, CDR2 YYEKEE (reference sequence).

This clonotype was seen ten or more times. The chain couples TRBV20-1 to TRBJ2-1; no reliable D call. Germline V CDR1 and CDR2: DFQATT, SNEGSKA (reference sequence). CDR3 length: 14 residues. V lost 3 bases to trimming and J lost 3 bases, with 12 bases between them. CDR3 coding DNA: TGCAGTGCTAGCCGACCGATTAGCTACAATGAGCAGTTCTTC. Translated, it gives CSASRPISYNEQFF.

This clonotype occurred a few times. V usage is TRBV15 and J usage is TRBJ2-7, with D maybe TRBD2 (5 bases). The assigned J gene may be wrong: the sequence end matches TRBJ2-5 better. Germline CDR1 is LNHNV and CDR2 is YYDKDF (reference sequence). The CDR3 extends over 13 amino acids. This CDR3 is CATSGTGGETQYF. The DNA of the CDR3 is TGTGCCACCAGCGGTACTGGCGGGGAGACCCAGTACTTC.

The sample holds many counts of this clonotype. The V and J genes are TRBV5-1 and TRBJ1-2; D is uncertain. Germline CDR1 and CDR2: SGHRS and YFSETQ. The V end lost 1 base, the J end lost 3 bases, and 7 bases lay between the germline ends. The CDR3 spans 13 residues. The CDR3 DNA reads TGCGCCAGCAGCTTGACAAGCTACTATGGCTACACCTTC. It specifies CASSLTSYYGYTF.

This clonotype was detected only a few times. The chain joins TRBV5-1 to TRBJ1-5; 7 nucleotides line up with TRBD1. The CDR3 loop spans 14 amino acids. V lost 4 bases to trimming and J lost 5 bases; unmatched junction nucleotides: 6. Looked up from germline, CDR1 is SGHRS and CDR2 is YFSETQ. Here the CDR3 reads CASSPGGQHQPQHF. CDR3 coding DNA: TGCGCCAGCAGCCCTGGGGGACAGCATCAGCCCCAGCATTTT.

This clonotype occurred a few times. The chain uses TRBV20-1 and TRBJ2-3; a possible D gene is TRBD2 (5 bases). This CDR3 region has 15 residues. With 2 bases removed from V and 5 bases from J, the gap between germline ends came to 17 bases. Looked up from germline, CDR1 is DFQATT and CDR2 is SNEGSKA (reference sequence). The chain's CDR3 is CSARYHVGVQDTQYF. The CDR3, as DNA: TGCAGTGCTAGATACCATGTCGGGGTTCAAGATACGCAGTATTTT.

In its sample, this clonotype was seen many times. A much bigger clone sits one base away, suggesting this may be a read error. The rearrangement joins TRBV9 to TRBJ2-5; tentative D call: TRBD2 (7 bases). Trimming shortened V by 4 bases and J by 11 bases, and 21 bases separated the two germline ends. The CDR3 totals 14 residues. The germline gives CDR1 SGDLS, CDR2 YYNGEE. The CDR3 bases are TGTGCCAGCAGCCAAACCCAGGGGACTACGGCGCAGTACTTC. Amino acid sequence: CASSQTQGTTAQYF.

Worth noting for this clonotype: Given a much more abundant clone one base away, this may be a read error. This CDR3 is CASSRSGPEQYF. The CDR3 DNA is TGTGCCAGCAGCCGTAGCGGACCAGAGCAGTACTTC. V gene TRBV3-1 combines with J gene TRBJ2-5, with D possibly TRBD2 on 6 matching bases. CDR1 LGHDT and CDR2 YNNKEL come from the germline V gene (reference sequence). The CDR3 spans 12 residues. V dropped 4 bases and J dropped 11 bases, with 14 bases sitting between them.

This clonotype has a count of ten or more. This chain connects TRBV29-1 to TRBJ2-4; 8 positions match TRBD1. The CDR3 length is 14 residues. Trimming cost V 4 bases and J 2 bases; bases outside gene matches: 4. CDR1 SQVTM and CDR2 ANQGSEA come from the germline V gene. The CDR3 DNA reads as TGCAGCGTTGGAGACAGGGGTTCCAAAAACATTCAGTACTTC. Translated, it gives CSVGDRGSKNIQYF.

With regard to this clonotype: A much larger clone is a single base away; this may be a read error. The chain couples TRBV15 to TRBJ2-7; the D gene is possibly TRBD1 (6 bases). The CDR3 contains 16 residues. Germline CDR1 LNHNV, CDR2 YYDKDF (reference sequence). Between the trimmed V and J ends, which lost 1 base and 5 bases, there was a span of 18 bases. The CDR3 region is CATSRGGTGHSHEQYF. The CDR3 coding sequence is TGTGCCACCAGCAGAGGTGGAACAGGGCATTCTCACGAGCAGTACTTC.

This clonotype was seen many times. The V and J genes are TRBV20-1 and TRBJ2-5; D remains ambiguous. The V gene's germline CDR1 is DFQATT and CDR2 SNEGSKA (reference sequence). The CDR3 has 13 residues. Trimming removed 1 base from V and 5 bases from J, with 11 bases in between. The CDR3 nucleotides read TGCAGTGCTAGAGCTGGGGTCTGGGAGACCCAGTACTTC. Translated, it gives CSARAGVWETQYF.

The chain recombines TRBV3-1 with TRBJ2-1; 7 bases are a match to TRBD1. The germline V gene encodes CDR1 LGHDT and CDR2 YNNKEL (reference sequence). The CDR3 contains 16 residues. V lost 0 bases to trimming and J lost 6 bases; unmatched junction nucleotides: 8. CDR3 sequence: CASSQEATAGGNEQFF. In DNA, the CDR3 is TGTGCCAGCAGCCAAGAGGCTACGGCAGGGGGCAATGAGCAGTTCTTC.